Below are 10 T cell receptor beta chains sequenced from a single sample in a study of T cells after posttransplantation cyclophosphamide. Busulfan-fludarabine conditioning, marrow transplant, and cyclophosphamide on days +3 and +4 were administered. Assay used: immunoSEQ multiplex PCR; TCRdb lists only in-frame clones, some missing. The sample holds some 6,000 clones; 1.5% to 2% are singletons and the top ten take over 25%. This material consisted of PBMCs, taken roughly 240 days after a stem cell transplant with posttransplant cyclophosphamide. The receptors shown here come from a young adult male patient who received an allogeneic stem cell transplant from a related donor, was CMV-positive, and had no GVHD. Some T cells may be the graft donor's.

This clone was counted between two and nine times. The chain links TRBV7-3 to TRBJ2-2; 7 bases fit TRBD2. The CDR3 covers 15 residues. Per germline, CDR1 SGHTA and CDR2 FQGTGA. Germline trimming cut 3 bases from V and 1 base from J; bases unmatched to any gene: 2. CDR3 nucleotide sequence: TGTGCCAGCAGCTTGGGGAGGGGGAACACCGGGGAGCTGTTTTTT. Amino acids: CASSLGRGNTGELFF. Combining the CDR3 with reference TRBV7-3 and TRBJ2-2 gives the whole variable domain GAGVSQTPSNKVTEKGKYVELRCDPISGHTALYWYRQSLGQGPEFLIYFQGTGAADDSGLPNDRFFAVRPEGSVSTLKIQRTERGDSAVYLCASSLGRGNTGELFFGEGSRLTVL.

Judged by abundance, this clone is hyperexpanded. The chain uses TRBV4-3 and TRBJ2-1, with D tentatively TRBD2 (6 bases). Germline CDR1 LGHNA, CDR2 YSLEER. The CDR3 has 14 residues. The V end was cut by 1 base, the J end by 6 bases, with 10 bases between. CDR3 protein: CASSQGEEGNEQFF. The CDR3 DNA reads TGCGCCAGCAGCCAAGGGGAGGAGGGCAATGAGCAGTTCTTC.

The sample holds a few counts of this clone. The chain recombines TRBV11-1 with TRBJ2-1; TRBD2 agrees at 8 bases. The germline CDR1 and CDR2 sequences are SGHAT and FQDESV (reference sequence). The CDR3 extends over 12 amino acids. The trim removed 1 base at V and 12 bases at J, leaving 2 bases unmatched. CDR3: CASSLGTSRQFF. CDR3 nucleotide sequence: TGTGCCAGCAGCTTAGGGACTAGCCGGCAGTTCTTC. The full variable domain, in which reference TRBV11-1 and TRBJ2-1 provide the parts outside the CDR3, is EAEVAQSPRYKITEKSQAVAFWCDPISGHATLYWYRQILGQGPELLVQFQDESVVDDSQLPKDRFSAERLKGVDSTLKIQPAELGDSAMYLCASSLGTSRQFFGPGTRLTVL.

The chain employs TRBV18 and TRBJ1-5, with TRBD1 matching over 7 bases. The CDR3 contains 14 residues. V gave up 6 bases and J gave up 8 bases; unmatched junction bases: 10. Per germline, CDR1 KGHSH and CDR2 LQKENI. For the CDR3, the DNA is TGTGCCAGCTCGGAAGGGACAGTGTGGAAGCCCCAGCATTTT. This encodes CASSEGTVWKPQHF.

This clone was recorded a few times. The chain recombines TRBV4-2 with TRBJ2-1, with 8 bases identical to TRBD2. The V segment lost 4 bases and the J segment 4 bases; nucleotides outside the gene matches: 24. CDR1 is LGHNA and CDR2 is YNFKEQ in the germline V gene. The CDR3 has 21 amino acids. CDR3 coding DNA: TGTGCCAGCAGCCTGCGGGCGCTGGGGGCGGGGGGCCAGACGGGGTACAATGAGCAGTTCTTC. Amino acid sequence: CASSLRALGAGGQTGYNEQFF.

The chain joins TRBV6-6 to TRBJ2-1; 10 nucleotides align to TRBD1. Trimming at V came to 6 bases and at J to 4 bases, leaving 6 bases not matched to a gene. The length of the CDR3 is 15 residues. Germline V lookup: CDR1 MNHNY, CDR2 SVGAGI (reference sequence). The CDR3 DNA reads TGTGCCAGCAGCGTCCGGGACAGGGGATACAATGAGCAGTTCTTC. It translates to CASSVRDRGYNEQFF.

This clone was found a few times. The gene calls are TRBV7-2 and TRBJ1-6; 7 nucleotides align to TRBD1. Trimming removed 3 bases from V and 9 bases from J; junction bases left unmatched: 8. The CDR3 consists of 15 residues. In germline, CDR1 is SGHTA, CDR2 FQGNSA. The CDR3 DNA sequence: TGTGCCAGCAGCTTCGTCGGGACAGTAGGTTCACCCCTCCACTTT. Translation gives CASSFVGTVGSPLHF.

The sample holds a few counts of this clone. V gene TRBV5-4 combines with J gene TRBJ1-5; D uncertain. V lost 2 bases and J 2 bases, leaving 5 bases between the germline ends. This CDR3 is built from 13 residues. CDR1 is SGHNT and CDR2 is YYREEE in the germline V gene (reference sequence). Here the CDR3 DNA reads TGTGCCAGCAGCTTTCAGGGCAATCAGCCCCAGCATTTT. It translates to CASSFQGNQPQHF. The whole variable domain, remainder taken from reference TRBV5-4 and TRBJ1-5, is ETGVTQSPTHLIKTRGQQVTLRCSSQSGHNTVSWYQQALGQGPQFIFQYYREEENGRGNFPPRFSGLQFPNYSSELNVNALELDDSALYLCASSFQGNQPQHFGDGTRLSIL.

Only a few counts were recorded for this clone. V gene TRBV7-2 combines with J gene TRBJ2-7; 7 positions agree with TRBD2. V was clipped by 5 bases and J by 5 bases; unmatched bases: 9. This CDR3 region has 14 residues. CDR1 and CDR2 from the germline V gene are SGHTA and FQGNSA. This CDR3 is CASSLPGLFNEQYF. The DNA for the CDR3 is TGTGCCAGCAGCCTACCGGGACTATTTAACGAGCAGTACTTC.

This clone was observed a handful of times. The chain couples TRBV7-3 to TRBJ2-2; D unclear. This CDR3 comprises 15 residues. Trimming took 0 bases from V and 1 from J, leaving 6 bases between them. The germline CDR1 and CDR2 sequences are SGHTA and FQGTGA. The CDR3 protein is CASSLTGVNTGELFF. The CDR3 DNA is TGTGCCAGCAGCTTAACGGGCGTGAACACCGGGGAGCTGTTTTTT. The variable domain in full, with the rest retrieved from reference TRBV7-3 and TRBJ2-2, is GAGVSQTPSNKVTEKGKYVELRCDPISGHTALYWYRQSLGQGPEFLIYFQGTGAADDSGLPNDRFFAVRPEGSVSTLKIQRTERGDSAVYLCASSLTGVNTGELFFGEGSRLTVL.